This passage covers 12 T cell receptor beta chains from one sample sequenced in a study of T cells in Graves' hyperthyroidism and ophthalmopathy. Regions amplified from RNA transcripts were the TCR beta CDR3 regions. TCR CDR3 regions were first amplified by RT-PCR with HTBI primers. MiXCR, run by TCRdb on the multiplex PCR reads, gives a single entry per CDR3 protein. The sample lists hundreds of thousands of distinct CDR3 sequences, around a quarter seen once, with roughly 80% in the top ten. Sequencing input: blood. These receptors all stem from a middle-aged man with Graves' hyperthyroidism.

V is TRBV20-1 and J is TRBJ2-4; 11 bases line up with TRBD1. Per germline, CDR1 DFQATT and CDR2 SNEGSKA (reference sequence). This CDR3 spans 15 amino acids. Trimming at V came to 0 bases and at J to 9 bases, leaving 7 bases not matched to a gene. This CDR3 is CSARDQRTGGGIQYF. The CDR3 nucleotides read TGCAGTGCTAGAGATCAGCGGACAGGGGGCGGCATTCAGTACTTC.

This clonotype was seen only a few times. This chain uses TRBV5-6 with TRBJ2-4, with 11 bases lining up with TRBD1. CDR1 SGHDT and CDR2 YYEEEE come from the germline V gene. The V and J ends lost 1 base and 15 bases, in that order; junction bases with no gene match: 15. The CDR3 spans 16 residues. In DNA, the CDR3 is TGTGCCAGCAGCTTGCTTAGGGACAGGGGGGGACTAGCTCCGTACTTC. Amino acid sequence: CASSLLRDRGGLAPYF.

This clonotype was counted only a few times. J is TRBJ2-1 and V is TRBV3-1; a weak D match, TRBD2 (5 bases). The germline V gene encodes CDR1 LGHDT and CDR2 YNNKEL (reference sequence). Trimming stripped 4 bases from V and 5 bases from J, with 18 bases between. The length of the CDR3 is 16 residues. CDR3 protein: CASSRTLAGRNNEQFF. The CDR3 nucleotides are TGTGCCAGCAGCCGCACCCTAGCTGGTAGAAACAATGAGCAGTTCTTC.

This sequence joins TRBV28 and TRBJ2-7, with D perhaps TRBD2 (6 bases). V was cut by 6 bases and J by 3 bases, with 18 bases left in between. The CDR3 totals 15 residues. Germline V gives CDR1 MDHEN, CDR2 SYDVKM. The CDR3 DNA follows: TGTGCCAGCAGCCCACTAGGAGATAGCGGCTACGAGCAGTACTTC. Its translation: CASSPLGDSGYEQYF.

The rearrangement links TRBV20-1 to TRBJ1-2; 8 bases fit TRBD1. J gave up 3 bases and V 4 bases, and 10 bases lay outside the gene matches. This CDR3 has 15 residues. The germline V gene encodes CDR1 DFQATT and CDR2 SNEGSKA (reference sequence). The CDR3 here is CSATPGQAPDYGYTF. The CDR3 DNA reads TGCAGTGCTACCCCGGGACAGGCCCCGGACTATGGCTACACCTTC.

This clonotype was seen ten or more times. The V call is TRBV6-2 or TRBV6-3, the J call TRBJ2-7; TRBD2 might be the D (6 bases). This CDR3 is built from 13 residues. V lost 6 bases and J lost 3, with 12 bases in between. Germline V gene sequence: CDR1 MNHEY, CDR2 SVGEGT. DNA of the CDR3: TGTGCCAGCAGGCTCCGGGAGCACTACGAGCAGTACTTC. Amino acids: CASRLREHYEQYF.

The V and J genes are TRBV19 and TRBJ2-6, with 8 bases matching TRBD1. J was trimmed by 2 bases and V by 6 bases; bases with no gene match: 3. This CDR3 is built from 15 residues. Per the germline V gene, CDR1 is LNHDA and CDR2 is SQIVND (reference sequence). CDR3 in DNA: TGTGCCAGTAGCCCGGACAGGGCTGGGGCCAACGTCCTGACTTTC. Protein sequence: CASSPDRAGANVLTF.

In its sample, this clonotype was seen a few times. The V and J genes are TRBV27 and TRBJ1-1; D might be TRBD1 (6 bases). CDR3 length: 15 amino acids. Germline assignment: CDR1 MNHEY and CDR2 SMNVEV (reference sequence). Between the trimmed V and J ends, which lost 5 bases and 1 base, there was a span of 14 bases. The CDR3 sequence: CASSISGTTNTEAFF. Here the CDR3 DNA reads TGTGCCAGCAGTATCTCCGGGACAACGAACACTGAAGCTTTCTTT.

This clonotype was counted once. This chain uses TRBV20-1 with TRBJ2-7, with 8 bases that match TRBD2. CDR1 and CDR2 (germline): DFQATT, SNEGSKA (reference sequence). After removal of 2 bases from V and 4 bases from J, the junction contained 7 bases not matched to a gene. CDR3 length: 14 amino acids. The DNA of the CDR3 is TGCAGTGCTAGAAGTGGCGGGAGGACTTACGAGCAGTACTTC. Amino acids: CSARSGGRTYEQYF.

CDR3 coding DNA: TGTGCCAGCAGTTACGTGGGACTCCTCTCCTACAATGAGCAGTTCTTC. Protein product: CASSYVGLLSYNEQFF. This chain joins TRBV6-2 or TRBV6-3 and TRBJ2-1; possibly TRBD2 for D (6 bases). CDR1 is MNHEY and CDR2 is SVGEGT in the germline V gene. Between the trimmed V and J ends, which lost 2 bases and 0 bases, there was a span of 11 bases. The CDR3 is 16 residues long.

The sample holds many counts of this clonotype. This chain uses TRBV29-1 with TRBJ2-1; D is possibly TRBD2 (9 bases). From germline, CDR1 is SQVTM and CDR2 ANQGSEA. The CDR3 runs 15 residues. Trimming removed 5 bases at V and 10 bases at J, with 24 bases between. The CDR3 here is CSVPGTSLWTGEQFF. The CDR3, as DNA: TGCAGCGTTCCCGGGACTAGCCTTTGGACAGGGGAGCAGTTCTTC.

The genes are TRBV27 and TRBJ2-7; D ambiguous. Germline assignment: CDR1 MNHEY and CDR2 SMNVEV (reference sequence). V gave up 5 bases and J gave up 0 bases, with 11 bases separating them. The CDR3 runs to 14 residues. The CDR3 nucleotides read TGTGCCAGCAGTGCCAACCCTAGCTCCTACGAGCAGTACTTC. It specifies CASSANPSSYEQYF.